Below are 3 T cell receptor beta chains sequenced from a single sample in a study of blood T cell repertoires in COVID-19. Measured with immunoSEQ multiplex PCR; TCRdb has only the in-frame clones, and not every one. The repertoire holds 300,000 to 350,000 clones, with 80% to 90% as singletons. Sample: PBMCs or T cells enriched from blood (not recorded which). The source of these receptors is a man younger than 45 who had recovered from COVID-19.

The V call is TRBV19, the J call TRBJ2-3; 8 bases fit TRBD1. CDR3 size: 16 residues. Losses at the gene ends were 5 bases for V and 4 bases for J; bases not matched to a gene: 11. CDR1 and CDR2 (germline): LNHDA, SQIVND (reference sequence). This CDR3 is CASSFDRGFFADTQYF. The CDR3 DNA is TGTGCCAGTAGTTTCGACAGGGGTTTTTTTGCAGATACGCAGTATTTT.

This clone was observed a few times. V and J are TRBV2 and TRBJ1-1, with D maybe TRBD1 (6 bases). Trimming left V 3 bases short and J 7 bases short, with 12 bases between. The germline CDR1 and CDR2 sequences are SNHLY and FYNNEI. CDR3 size: 13 residues. CDR3 sequence reads: CASSDGTFYEAFF. For the CDR3, the DNA is TGTGCCAGCAGTGATGGGACATTCTATGAAGCTTTCTTT.

V is TRBV18 and J is TRBJ1-3; 11 bases are shared with TRBD1. This CDR3 is built from 17 residues. Germline V gene data show CDR1 as KGHSH and CDR2 as LQKENI. V dropped 6 bases and J dropped 1; count of bases not matched to a gene: 8. The CDR3 DNA sequence: TGTGCCAGCTCCCCCCCCGGGACAGGGGGGTCTGGAAACACCATATATTTT. It yields the protein CASSPPGTGGSGNTIYF.